The next 9 T cell receptor beta chains were all read from a single sample in a study of glioma-infiltrating T cells listed by TCRdb under 2016. Sequencer: Illumina MiSeq. TCR alpha and beta CDR3 regions were amplified with the iRepertoire nested amplicon-rescue multiplex PCR (arm-PCR) platform from RNA. The raw public reads went through TCRdb reprocessing: fastp at Q25, MiXCR clone calling, in-frame beta chains kept. Under each unique CDR3 protein, matching rows form one entry showing the most common genes and DNA. For this sample there are fewer than 200,000 distinct CDR3 sequences; approximately 40% appear just once. 5% to 5.5% of the sample comes from the top ten. The sample consisted of glioma tissue, nonneoplastic brain tissue, or PBMCs (not recorded which). These receptors all come from a human donor with low-grade glioma or glioblastoma, undergoing nonglioma brain surgery, or in good health (not recorded which).

This clonotype was counted only a few times. The chain has TRBV29-1 and TRBJ2-1; 9 nucleotides align to TRBD2. CDR1 and CDR2 from the germline V gene are SQVTM and ANQGSEA. Trimming took 6 bases from V and 4 from J; bases not matched to a gene: 4. This CDR3 is 13 amino acids long. CDR3 in amino acids: CSVNSGSYNEQFF. The DNA for the CDR3 is TGCAGCGTGAATAGCGGGAGTTACAATGAGCAGTTCTTC.

A note on this clonotype: This sequence may be a read error, since a much larger clone differs from it by one base. J is TRBJ1-2 and V is TRBV28; tentatively, D is TRBD1 (6 bases). Germline V gene sequence: CDR1 MDHEN, CDR2 SYDVKM. The CDR3 totals 17 residues. CDR3 sequence: CASSSPLGGAFYYVYTF. In DNA, the CDR3 is TGTGCCAGCAGTTCCCCTCTGGGGGGGGCGTTCTACTATGTCTACACCTTC.

This clonotype appeared a few times. A much larger clone sits a single nucleotide away, making a read error possible. The chain has TRBV28 and TRBJ2-5; maybe TRBD2 (6 bases). This CDR3 contains 15 residues. Looked up from germline, CDR1 is MDHEN and CDR2 is SYDVKM. The CDR3 is CASSFSRRGKEAQYF. The CDR3, as DNA: TGTGCCAGCAGTTTTAGCCGACGGGGGAAAGAGGCCCAGTACTTC.

Concerning this clonotype: This may be a read error: a much more frequent sequence differs by one nucleotide. The CDR3 bases are TGCAGTGCAACCGAAAGGGGGCCTATCTACGAGCAGTACTTC. Translation gives CSATERGPIYEQYF. This sequence joins TRBV20-1 and TRBJ2-7; the match to TRBD1 covers 7 bases. The CDR3 consists of 14 residues. CDR1 is DFQATT, CDR2 SNEGSKA, per germline (reference sequence). Trimming cost V 6 bases and J 3 bases; bases outside gene matches: 11.

At least ten counts were recorded for this clonotype. J is TRBJ1-2 and V is TRBV2; no reliable D call. The CDR3 extends over 13 amino acids. Germline assignment: CDR1 SNHLY and CDR2 FYNNEI. V was cut by 6 bases and J by 1 base, with 9 bases left in between. The CDR3 DNA follows: TGTGCCAGCAGCGAACAGAGTAACTATGGCTACACCTTC. It specifies CASSEQSNYGYTF.

Comments on this clonotype: Relative to the germline gene, one junction end is altered; a read error may explain this. The rearrangement uses TRBV5-4 and TRBJ2-3; D is perhaps TRBD1 (7 bases). The CDR3 totals 14 residues. The V gene's germline CDR1 is SGHNT and CDR2 YYREEE (reference sequence). This CDR3 is CASRGGTATDAQYF. In DNA form, the CDR3 reads TGTGCCAGCAGGGGCGGGACAGCCACAGATGCGCAGTATTTT.

The chain employs TRBV6-5 and TRBJ1-1; 9 nucleotides align to TRBD1. The CDR3 totals 16 residues. Germline V gene data show CDR1 as MNHEY and CDR2 as SVGAGI. The V gene end was trimmed by 6 bases and the J gene end by 1 base; junction bases not matched to a gene: 9. CDR3 region: CASSLISQGANTEAFF. DNA for the CDR3: TGTGCCAGCAGCCTTATCTCACAGGGGGCGAACACTGAAGCTTTCTTT.

This clonotype occurred a few times. The chain uses TRBV5-1 and TRBJ2-1; 12 bases agree with TRBD2. CDR3 length equals 15 residues. Losses at the gene ends were 3 bases for V and 6 bases for J; bases not matched to a gene: 4. Germline-derived CDR1 and CDR2 are SGHRS and YFSETQ. CDR3 in DNA: TGCGCCAGCAGCTCTCTAGCGGGAGGGGGCAATGAGCAGTTCTTC. Translating it yields CASSSLAGGGNEQFF.

The V call is TRBV27, the J call TRBJ1-5; no firm D call. The ends were cut back, 9 bases at V and 4 bases at J, with 10 bases in the middle. This CDR3 spans 12 amino acids. CDR1 MNHEY and CDR2 SMNVEV come from the germline V gene (reference sequence). For the CDR3, the DNA is TGTGCCAGGGGATTTAGAAATCAGCCCCAGCATTTT. It specifies CARGFRNQPQHF.